This is a list of T cell receptor beta chains from one sample in a study of molecular identifiers for immune sequencing clone quantification. MiXCR was run by TCRdb on the PCR reads, yielding one entry per CDR3 protein. The sample lists about half a million distinct CDR3 sequences; around a fifth were seen once. What was sequenced was naive CD8+ T cells from blood, with Jurkat cell RNA spiked in. The receptor source for this set is a human donor in good health. Some libraries in this study had Jurkat cell RNA spiked in. The CDR3 runs from the conserved cysteine through the conserved F or W. D genes are given only for firm matches. The size entry is marked missing in some rows and otherwise reads once, few, many or a size class.

abundance	v_gene	d_gene	j_gene	CDR3aa	CDR3nt
many	TRBV7-2	TRBD2	TRBJ2-7	CASSPASGRAQLSEQYF	TGTGCCAGCAGCCCCGCTAGCGGGAGGGCCCAGCTCTCCGAGCAGTACTTC
few	TRBV3-1	NA	TRBJ1-5	CASSQGMYSNQPQHF	TGTGCCAGCAGCCAAGGCATGTATAGCAATCAGCCCCAGCATTTT
many	TRBV4-1	TRBD2	TRBJ2-1	CASSLDGGLAGNNEQFF	TGCGCCAGCAGCCTTGATGGGGGGCTAGCGGGAAACAATGAGCAGTTCTTC
few	TRBV7-9	NA	TRBJ2-1	CASSLSIVEQFF	TGTGCCAGCAGCTTATCAATAGTTGAGCAGTTCTTC
few	TRBV3-1	TRBD2	TRBJ2-7	CASSHGKVAGYSYEQYF	TGTGCCAGCAGCCACGGTAAAGTAGCGGGGTACTCCTACGAGCAGTACTTC
many	TRBV7-9	TRBD2	TRBJ2-7	CASSQMRGLEVHEQYF	TGTGCCAGCAGCCAGATGCGGGGACTAGAGGTCCACGAGCAGTACTTC
NA	TRBV12-3/TRBV12-4	TRBD1	TRBJ2-5	CASSLGPVGRDRETQYF	TGTGCCAGCAGTTTAGGGCCTGTGGGCAGGGACAGGGAGACCCAGTACTTC
many	TRBV28	NA	TRBJ2-7	CASSAISGTFSYEQYF	TGTGCCAGCAGCGCGATTTCGGGAACCTTCTCCTACGAGCAGTACTTC
few	TRBV27	NA	TRBJ2-2	CASSPQGNTGELFF	TGTGCCAGCAGTCCGCAGGGGAACACCGGGGAGCTGTTTTTT
NA	TRBV10-2	TRBD1	TRBJ2-3	CASSPDPGQVTDTQYF	TGCGCCAGCAGTCCCGATCCGGGACAGGTGACAGATACGCAGTATTTT
NA	TRBV30	NA	TRBJ2-2	CLSGSNTGELFF	TGTCTCAGCGGATCGAACACCGGGGAGCTGTTTTTT
NA	TRBV23-1	NA	TRBJ2-7	CASSQSLCGARRYYKRDDYEVQYF	TGCGCCAGCAGTCAATCGTTATGCGGCGCGCGGAGATATTACAAGCGTGATGACTACGAGGTGCAGTACTTC
few	TRBV29-1	NA	TRBJ1-3	CSAAAGIGNTIYF	TGCAGCGCCGCGGCGGGGATTGGAAACACCATATATTTT
NA	TRBV27	TRBD1	TRBJ2-7	CASSGTGATNYEQYF	TGTGCCAGCAGTGGGACAGGGGCTACAAACTACGAGCAGTACTTC
NA	TRBV20-1	TRBD2	TRBJ2-5	CSARDLGLAGGFGETQYF	TGCAGTGCTAGAGATTTGGGACTAGCGGGAGGTTTTGGAGAGACCCAGTACTTC
many	TRBV9	NA	TRBJ2-1	CASSLFLGLQGEQFF	TGTGCCAGCAGCCTATTTCTAGGGTTGCAGGGTGAGCAGTTCTTC
many	TRBV27	TRBD2	TRBJ2-3	CASSPSPFAGGPADTQYF	TGTGCCAGCAGTCCCAGTCCGTTTGCGGGGGGGCCCGCAGATACGCAGTATTTT
many	TRBV7-6	NA	TRBJ2-3	CASSLGSVYTDTQYF	TGTGCCAGCAGCTTAGGGAGCGTATACACAGATACGCAGTATTTT
NA	TRBV3-1	NA	TRBJ2-5	CASSQDSGTQETQYF	TGTGCCAGCAGCCAAGATTCGGGGACCCAAGAGACCCAGTACTTC
NA	TRBV12-3/TRBV12-4	TRBD2	TRBJ2-5	CASSLLAGDKETQYF	TGTGCCAGCAGTTTACTAGCGGGGGATAAAGAGACCCAGTACTTC
few	TRBV7-9	NA	TRBJ1-2	CASSLWSQGMDGYTF	TGTGCCAGCAGCTTATGGTCACAGGGAATGGATGGCTACACCTTC
many	TRBV19	TRBD1	TRBJ1-2	CASSAQGQGTYGYTF	TGTGCCAGTAGTGCCCAGGGACAGGGGACCTATGGCTACACCTTC
many	TRBV25-1	NA	TRBJ2-5	CASIDRYQETQYF	TGTGCCAGCATCGACAGGTATCAAGAGACCCAGTACTTC
NA	TRBV12-3/TRBV12-4	TRBD2	TRBJ2-2	CASSLPLPGSGGNTGELFF	TGTGCCAGCAGCCTGCCTCTCCCAGGGAGCGGGGGGAACACCGGGGAGCTGTTTTTT
many	TRBV6-2/TRBV6-3	NA	TRBJ2-2	CASSRTANTGELFF	TGTGCCAGCAGTCGGACGGCGAACACCGGGGAGCTGTTTTTT
many	TRBV7-9	NA	TRBJ2-3	CASSLVRSTDTQYF	TGTGCCAGCAGCTTGGTGAGAAGCACAGATACGCAGTATTTT
NA	TRBV5-6	NA	TRBJ2-5	CASSSVTGQETQYF	TGTGCCAGCAGCTCCGTGACAGGCCAAGAGACCCAGTACTTC
few	TRBV7-8	TRBD1	TRBJ1-6	CASSLVLGQTNSPLHF	TGTGCCAGCAGCTTAGTCTTGGGACAGACTAATTCACCCCTCCACTTT
once	TRBV10-2	TRBD2	TRBJ2-3	CASSESGGTSSTDTQYF	TGCGCCAGCAGTGAGTCGGGGGGGACTAGCAGCACAGATACGCAGTATTTT
many	TRBV20-1	NA	TRBJ2-7	CSALPSGQGSMDYEQYF	TGCAGTGCTCTCCCCTCGGGCCAGGGGAGTATGGACTACGAGCAGTACTTC
many	TRBV20-1	TRBD1	TRBJ2-7	CSAQPRGHYEQYF	TGCAGTGCCCAGCCTAGGGGGCACTACGAGCAGTACTTC
few	TRBV3-1	TRBD2	TRBJ2-3	CASSQDSGRADTQYF	TGTGCCAGCAGCCAAGACAGCGGGAGGGCAGATACGCAGTATTTT
few	TRBV6-5	TRBD1	TRBJ2-5	CASSKGQQETQYF	TGTGCCAGCAGTAAGGGACAGCAAGAGACCCAGTACTTC
NA	TRBV7-9	TRBD1	TRBJ1-4	CASSSIRLQGTTNEKLFF	TGTGCCAGCAGCTCAATCCGCCTACAGGGGACAACTAATGAAAAACTGTTTTTT
NA	TRBV24-1	TRBD1	TRBJ1-2	CATTAGGGTGYTF	TGTGCCACCACCGCAGGGGGCGGAACTGGCTACACCTTC